The rows below give T cell receptor beta chains drawn from one sample of a study of beta chain features in type 1 diabetes. Assay used: immunoSEQ multiplex PCR; TCRdb lists only in-frame clones, some missing. The sample shows over 200,000 clones, 9.5% to 13% of them seen only once. Specimen: naive CD4+ T cells from blood. The source of these receptors is a man aged 25-45 years with type 1 diabetes. CDR3s include the opening cysteine and the closing phenylalanine or tryptophan. D genes are given only for firm matches. Size tells how often a clone was seen (once, few, many) or the class of an expanded clone, and some rows leave it out.

>TRBJ2-3|TRBV7-8|NA|NA
CASSLGTGMVADTQYF
TGTGCCAGCAGCTTAGGAACAGGGATGGTCGCAGATACGCAGTATTTT
>TRBJ2-2|TRBV5-4|NA|NA
CASSLNVVNTGELFF
TGTGCCAGCAGCTTGAATGTAGTTAACACCGGGGAGCTGTTTTTT
>TRBJ1-1|TRBV9|TRBD1|few
CASSVGTGADAEAFF
TGTGCCAGCAGCGTAGGGACAGGGGCAGACGCTGAAGCTTTCTTT
>TRBJ1-4|TRBV14|NA|NA
CASSQLGNEKLFF
TGTGCCAGCAGCCAACTCGGGAATGAAAAACTGTTTTTT
>TRBJ1-6|TRBV9|NA|few
CASSVELYNSPLHF
TGTGCCAGCAGCGTAGAACTTTATAATTCACCCCTCCACTTT
>TRBJ2-6|TRBV4-3|NA|NA
CASNSQPLSSGANVLTF
TGCGCCAGCAATTCACAGCCCTTGAGCTCTGGGGCCAACGTCCTGACTTTC
>TRBJ2-7|TRBV19|NA|NA
CASRQVGGSYEQYF
TGTGCCAGTAGACAAGTAGGCGGATCCTACGAGCAGTACTTC
>TRBJ2-1|TRBV13|NA|NA
CASRRRGSYNEQFF
TGTGCCAGCAGGCGCCGAGGGTCCTACAATGAGCAGTTCTTC
>TRBJ1-2|TRBV14|NA|NA
CASSSQGSNYGYTF
TGTGCCAGCAGCAGCCAGGGCTCTAACTATGGCTACACCTTC
>TRBJ2-7|TRBV2|TRBD2|NA
CASSGEGRYSNEQYF
TGTGCCAGCAGTGGGGAGGGACGGTATAGTAACGAGCAGTACTTC
>TRBJ1-5|TRBV6-1|NA|NA
CASSALTERAGRGQPQHF
TGTGCCAGCAGTGCCTTGACTGAGAGAGCGGGCCGTGGTCAGCCCCAGCATTTT
>TRBJ2-2|TRBV28|NA|NA
CASRVPLMGTYTGELFF
TGTGCCAGCAGGGTACCGTTGATGGGGACTTACACCGGGGAGCTGTTTTTT
>TRBJ2-5|TRBV5-4|NA|NA
CASSLNRAKGTQYF
TGTGCCAGCAGCTTAAACAGGGCGAAGGGGACCCAGTACTTC
>TRBJ2-5|TRBV5-1|NA|few
CASSPGPPSGTQYF
TGCGCCAGCAGCCCTGGGCCCCCGAGTGGGACCCAGTACTTC
>TRBJ1-2|TRBV14|NA|NA
CASSQVHRSIYGYTF
TGTGCCAGCAGCCAAGTTCACAGGTCAATCTATGGCTACACCTTC
>TRBJ2-6|TRBV28|NA|NA
CASHRNSGANVLTF
TGTGCCAGTCACAGGAACTCTGGGGCCAACGTCCTGACTTTC
>TRBJ2-1|TRBV30|NA|NA
CAWWNPRQNNEQFF
TGTGCCTGGTGGAATCCCCGACAAAACAATGAGCAGTTCTTC
>TRBJ1-1|TRBV5-6|NA|NA
CASSFGRADTEAFF
TGTGCCAGCAGCTTCGGGAGGGCGGACACTGAAGCTTTCTTT
>TRBJ1-2|TRBV6-5|NA|NA
CASSYSGDQGYGYTF
TGTGCCAGCAGTTACTCAGGCGATCAGGGCTATGGCTACACCTTC
>TRBJ1-3|TRBV2|NA|NA
CASRTGSAGNTIYF
TGTGCCAGCCGTACCGGGAGTGCTGGAAACACCATATATTTT
>TRBJ2-3|TRBV2|TRBD2|few
CASSPTSVVTDTQYF
TGTGCCAGCAGTCCAACTAGCGTAGTCACAGATACGCAGTATTTT
>TRBJ1-4|TRBV9|NA|few
CASSVQTGAANEKLFF
TGTGCCAGCAGCGTACAAACGGGAGCAGCGAATGAAAAACTGTTTTTT
>TRBJ1-1|TRBV4-3|NA|NA
CASSQAPRSDSHTEAFF
TGCGCCAGCAGCCAAGCCCCTCGGTCGGACAGCCACACTGAAGCTTTCTTT
>TRBJ2-2|TRBV2|NA|few
CASSEAEVTNTGELFF
TGTGCCAGCAGTGAAGCGGAGGTGACAAACACCGGGGAGCTGTTTTTT
>TRBJ2-7|TRBV28|NA|NA
CASSPSPGYEQYF
TGTGCCAGCAGCCCCTCCCCAGGATACGAGCAGTACTTC
>TRBJ1-3|TRBV19|TRBD1|few
CASSRNRGTRNTIYF
TGTGCCAGTAGCAGAAACAGGGGGACGCGAAACACCATATATTTT
>TRBJ2-1|TRBV28|TRBD1|few
CASSFGTAYNEQFF
TGTGCCAGCAGTTTTGGGACAGCCTACAATGAGCAGTTCTTC
>TRBJ1-2|TRBV6-5|TRBD1|NA
CASRAGTGGGYTF
TGTGCCAGCAGAGCCGGGACAGGGGGTGGCTACACCTTC